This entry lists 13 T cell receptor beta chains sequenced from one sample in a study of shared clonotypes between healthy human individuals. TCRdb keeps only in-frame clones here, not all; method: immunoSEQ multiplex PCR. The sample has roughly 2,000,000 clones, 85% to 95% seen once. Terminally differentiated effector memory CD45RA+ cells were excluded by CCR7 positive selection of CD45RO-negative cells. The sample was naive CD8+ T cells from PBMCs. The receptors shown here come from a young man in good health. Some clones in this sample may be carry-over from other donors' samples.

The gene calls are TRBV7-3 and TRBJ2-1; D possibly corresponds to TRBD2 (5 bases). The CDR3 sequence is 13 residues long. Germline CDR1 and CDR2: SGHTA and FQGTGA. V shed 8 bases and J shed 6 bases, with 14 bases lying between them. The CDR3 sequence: CASAYNGGNEQFF. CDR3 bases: TGTGCCAGCGCTTACAATGGAGGCAATGAGCAGTTCTTC. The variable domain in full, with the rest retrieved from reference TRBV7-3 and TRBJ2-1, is GAGVSQTPSNKVTEKGKYVELRCDPISGHTALYWYRQSLGQGPEFLIYFQGTGAADDSGLPNDRFFAVRPEGSVSTLKIQRTERGDSAVYLCASAYNGGNEQFFGPGTRLTVL.

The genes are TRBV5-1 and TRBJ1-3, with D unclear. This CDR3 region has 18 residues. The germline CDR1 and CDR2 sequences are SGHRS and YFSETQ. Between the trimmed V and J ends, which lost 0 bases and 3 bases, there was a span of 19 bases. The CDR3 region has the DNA TGCGCCAGCAGCTTGGAACCGACTGACCTGCTCGGTGGAAACACCATATATTTT. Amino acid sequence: CASSLEPTDLLGGNTIYF.

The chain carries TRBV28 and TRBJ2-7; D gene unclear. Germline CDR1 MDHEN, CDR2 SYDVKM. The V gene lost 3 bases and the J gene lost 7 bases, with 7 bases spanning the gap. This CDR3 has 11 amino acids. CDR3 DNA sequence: TGTGCCAGCAGTTTGGCGCGTGAGCAGTACTTC. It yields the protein CASSLAREQYF.

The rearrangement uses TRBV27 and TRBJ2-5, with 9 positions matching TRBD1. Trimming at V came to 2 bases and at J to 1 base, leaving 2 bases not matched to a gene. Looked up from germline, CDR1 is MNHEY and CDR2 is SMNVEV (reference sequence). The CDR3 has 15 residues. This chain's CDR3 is CASSLGTGPQETQYF. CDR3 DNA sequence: TGTGCCAGCAGTTTAGGGACAGGGCCCCAAGAGACCCAGTACTTC.

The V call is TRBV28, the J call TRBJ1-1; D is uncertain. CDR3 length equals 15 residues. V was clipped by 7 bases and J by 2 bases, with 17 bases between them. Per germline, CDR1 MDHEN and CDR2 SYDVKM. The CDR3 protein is CASTPDQDLNTEAFF. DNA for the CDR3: TGTGCCAGCACTCCCGATCAGGACCTTAACACTGAAGCTTTCTTT.

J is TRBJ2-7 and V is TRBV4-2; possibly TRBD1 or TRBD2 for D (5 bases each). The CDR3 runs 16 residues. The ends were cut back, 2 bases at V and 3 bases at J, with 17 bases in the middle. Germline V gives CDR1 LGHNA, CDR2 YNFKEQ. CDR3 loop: CASSQNGPGTGYEQYF. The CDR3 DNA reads TGTGCCAGCAGCCAAAACGGACCAGGGACCGGCTACGAGCAGTACTTC.

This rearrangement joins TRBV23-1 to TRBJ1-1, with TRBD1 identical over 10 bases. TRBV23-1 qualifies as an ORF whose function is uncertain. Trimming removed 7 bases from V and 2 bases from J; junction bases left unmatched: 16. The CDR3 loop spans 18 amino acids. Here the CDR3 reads CASTRPDRGGWINTEAFF. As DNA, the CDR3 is TGCGCCAGCACCCGCCCGGACAGGGGGGGGTGGATCAACACTGAAGCTTTCTTT.

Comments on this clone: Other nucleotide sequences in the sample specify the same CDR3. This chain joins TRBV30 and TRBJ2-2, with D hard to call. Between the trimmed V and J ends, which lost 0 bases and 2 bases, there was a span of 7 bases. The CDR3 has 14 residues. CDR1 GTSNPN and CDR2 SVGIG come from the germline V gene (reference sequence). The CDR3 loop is CAWSVRPNTGELFF. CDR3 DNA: TGTGCCTGGAGTGTACGGCCCAACACCGGGGAGCTGTTTTTT.

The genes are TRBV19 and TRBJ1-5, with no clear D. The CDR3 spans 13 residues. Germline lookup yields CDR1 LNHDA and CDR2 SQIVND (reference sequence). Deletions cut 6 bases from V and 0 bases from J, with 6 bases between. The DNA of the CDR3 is TGTGCCAGTAGCACAACTAGCAATCAGCCCCAGCATTTT. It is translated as CASSTTSNQPQHF. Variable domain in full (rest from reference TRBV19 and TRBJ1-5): DGGITQSPKYLFRKEGQNVTLSCEQNLNHDAMYWYRQDPGQGLRLIYYSQIVNDFQKGDIAEGYSVSREKKESFPLTVTSAQKNPTAFYLCASSTTSNQPQHFGDGTRLSIL.

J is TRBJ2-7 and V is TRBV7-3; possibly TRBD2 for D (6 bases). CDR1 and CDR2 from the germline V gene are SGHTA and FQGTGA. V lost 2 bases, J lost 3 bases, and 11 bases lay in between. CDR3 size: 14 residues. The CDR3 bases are TGTGCCAGCAGCTTAGAGGCTAGCGACTACGAGCAGTACTTC. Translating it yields CASSLEASDYEQYF.

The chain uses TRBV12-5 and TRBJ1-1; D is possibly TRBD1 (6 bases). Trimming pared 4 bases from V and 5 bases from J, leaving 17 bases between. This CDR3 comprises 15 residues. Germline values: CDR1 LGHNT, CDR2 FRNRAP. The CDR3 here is CASGSKTPQGTEAFF. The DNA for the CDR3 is TGTGCTAGTGGTTCAAAAACTCCACAGGGAACTGAAGCTTTCTTT.

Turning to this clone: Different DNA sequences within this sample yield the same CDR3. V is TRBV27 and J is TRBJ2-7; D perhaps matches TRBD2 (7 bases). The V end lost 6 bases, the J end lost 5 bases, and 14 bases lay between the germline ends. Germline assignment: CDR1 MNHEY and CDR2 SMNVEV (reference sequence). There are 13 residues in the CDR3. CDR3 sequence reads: CASSLGGGHEQYF. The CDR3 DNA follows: TGTGCCAGCAGCCTAGGGGGGGGCCACGAGCAGTACTTC.

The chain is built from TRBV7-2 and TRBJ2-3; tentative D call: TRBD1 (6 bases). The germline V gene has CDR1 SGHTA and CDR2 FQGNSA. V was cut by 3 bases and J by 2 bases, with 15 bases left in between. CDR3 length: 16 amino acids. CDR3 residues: CASSLEQGWNTDTQYF. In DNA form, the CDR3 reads TGTGCCAGCAGCTTGGAACAGGGTTGGAACACAGATACGCAGTATTTT.